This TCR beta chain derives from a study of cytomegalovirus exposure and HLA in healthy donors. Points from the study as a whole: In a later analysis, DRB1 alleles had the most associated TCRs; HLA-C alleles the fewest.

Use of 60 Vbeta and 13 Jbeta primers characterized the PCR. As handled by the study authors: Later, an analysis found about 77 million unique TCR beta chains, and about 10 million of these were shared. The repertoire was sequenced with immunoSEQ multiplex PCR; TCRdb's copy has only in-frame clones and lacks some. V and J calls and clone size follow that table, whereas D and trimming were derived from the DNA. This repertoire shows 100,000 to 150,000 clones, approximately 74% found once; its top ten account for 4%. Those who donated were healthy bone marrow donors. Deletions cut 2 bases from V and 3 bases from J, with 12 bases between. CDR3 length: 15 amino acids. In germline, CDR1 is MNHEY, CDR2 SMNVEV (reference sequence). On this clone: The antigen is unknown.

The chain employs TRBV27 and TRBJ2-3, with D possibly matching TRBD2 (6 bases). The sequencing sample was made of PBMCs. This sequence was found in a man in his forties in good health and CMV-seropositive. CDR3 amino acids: CASSLRRERTDTQYF. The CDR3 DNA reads TGTGCCAGCAGTTTAAGGAGGGAGAGGACAGATACGCAGTATTTT.